This T cell receptor (beta chain) was captured in a study of blood T cell repertoires in COVID-19. Study at large: The cDNA or gDNA used as material had been derived from T cells, B-cell-depleted T cells, or PBMCs.

Trimming cost V 4 bases and J 6 bases, with 7 bases left between them. Per the germline V gene, CDR1 is SGHTA and CDR2 is FQGNSA. The CDR3 totals 13 residues. In its sample, this clone was seen a few times. In the authors' methods: Researchers report that nucleated cell counts were estimated from reference gene primer amplification. TCRdb's copy holds only in-frame clones and misses some; the assay was immunoSEQ multiplex PCR. V, J and clone size reflect that table, while D and trimming were determined from the DNA. The sample lists about 110,000 clones; around three quarters were seen once. This sequence joins TRBV7-2 and TRBJ1-6; unclear D gene. Sequenced: peripheral blood. The origin of this receptor is a human donor in a cohort sampled during active or convalescent COVID-19. CDR3 DNA sequence: TGTGCCAGCAGCTCCCCAATTAATTCACCCCTCCACTTT. Encoded protein: CASSSPINSPLHF.